This TCR beta chain was identified in a study of cytomegalovirus exposure and HLA in healthy donors. The study, taken as a whole, reports: Cytomegalovirus association was assigned to 150 to 200 TCR beta chains. Several of the most significant clusters were apparently associated with common viral pathogens in a later analysis.

This CDR3 is built from 14 residues. Germline lookup yields CDR1 SGHAT and CDR2 FQNNGV. Trimming pared 6 bases from V and 2 bases from J, leaving 13 bases between. Comment on this clone: The antigen is unknown.

Use of 60 Vbeta and 13 Jbeta primers characterized the PCR. Measured with immunoSEQ multiplex PCR; TCRdb has only the in-frame clones, and not every one. Of some 160,000 clones listed, 60% to 80% were seen once; the top ten hold about 1.3%. The TCR was taken from a male donor in good health and CMV-seronegative. The sample consisted of PBMCs. The J gene is TRBJ1-2, the V gene TRBV11-2; D is undetermined. The CDR3 sequence: CASSSGILNYGYTF. The CDR3 DNA is TGTGCCAGCAGTTCGGGGATCTTGAACTATGGCTACACCTTC.